This T cell receptor beta chain originates from a study of blood T cell repertoires in COVID-19. Study as a whole: Samples taken during acute and convalescent COVID-19 were collected in the United States, Italy and Spain.

The study counted Cohort 3 donors as recovered given two negative PCRs, clearance, or symptom resolution. Produced via immunoSEQ multiplex PCR; TCRdb's table is partial and in-frame only. In the table there are 250,000 to 400,000 clones, 87% of which are singletons. Germline lookup yields CDR1 SGHTA and CDR2 FQGNSA. The CDR3 has 13 residues. The ends were cut back, 2 bases at V and 4 bases at J, with 9 bases in the middle. The sequence was obtained from a woman in her 30s who had recovered from COVID-19. J is TRBJ2-7 and V is TRBV7-2; a possible D gene is TRBD1 (6 bases). Sequencing was performed on PBMCs or T cells enriched from blood (not recorded which). The CDR3 nucleotides read TGTGCCAGCAGCTTAAGGACAGCATACGAGCAGTACTTC. This encodes CASSLRTAYEQYF.